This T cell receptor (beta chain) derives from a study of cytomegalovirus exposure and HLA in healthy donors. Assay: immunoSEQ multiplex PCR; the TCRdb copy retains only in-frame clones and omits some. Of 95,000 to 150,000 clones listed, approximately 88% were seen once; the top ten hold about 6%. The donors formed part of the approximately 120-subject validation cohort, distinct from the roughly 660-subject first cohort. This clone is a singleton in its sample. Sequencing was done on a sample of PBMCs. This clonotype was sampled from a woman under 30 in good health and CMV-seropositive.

The CDR3 DNA follows: TGTGCCAGCAGCTTAGCGGGCGGGCTGGGTGGCTACACCTTC. It is translated as CASSLAGGLGGYTF. The chain has TRBV7-6 and TRBJ1-2; D uncertain. Trimming took off 0 bases at V and 7 bases at J, with 12 bases between the two ends. The CDR3 extends over 14 amino acids. Germline V gene data show CDR1 as SGHVS and CDR2 as FNYEAQ.